Described below is a single T cell receptor beta chain sequence and its context. The antigen this receptor binds is unknown. The record has no base qualities; no much larger clone is one base away. This entry belongs to a study of shared T cell receptors in the human thymus (dated by TCRdb to 2020 to 2023). At the level of the whole study: The study examined how the human thymus generates shared, self-reactive T-cell receptor alpha chains.

CDR1 and CDR2 were assigned from the germline V gene as MNHEY and SVGAGI. The cysteine opens and the phenylalanine closes a CDR3 of 15 amino acids. Of the read, only the CDR3 DNA is kept; its 45 bases are in frame from base 1. V is pruned by 6 bases and J by 5 bases, leaving 9 bases of the junction without a gene match. Receptor amplification or capture employed the immunoSEQ multiplex PCR assay. Entries here come from immuneACCESS through TCRdb and include only in-frame sequences with V and J called. Some clones fail to appear in such tables; in the studies checked, an unresolved V gene covers under half of the shortfall, and the cause of the remainder is unknown. A total of some 640,000 clones appear in this sample, more than 70% of them only once. Together, the top ten hold over 0.008% of the sample. The same data also contributed to another study, on human thymus T cells. The second publication reports: The donors were immunologically healthy infants in Finland who had open corrective cardiac surgery for congenital heart defects. The thymus tissue came from surgical resects taken out during corrective cardiac surgery. Usage of V and J gene segments appeared to be biased in both the thymic and the peripheral blood repertoires. Highly overlapping thymic TCR repertoires among unrelated individuals were reported in the related research. The study used under 10 infant thymus samples plus four related peripheral blood samples to characterize TCR alpha and beta repertoires. The cohort included about 6 male and a couple of female infants, with donor ages spanning 7 to 244 days. Thymocytes were mechanically released from the tissue and were stored as pellets of roughly 9-31 million cells at -70 degrees C. A QIAsymphony instrument was used to extract genomic DNA from the frozen cell pellets. TCRB and TCRAD loci were amplified from a standardized quantity of quality-controlled genomic DNA using the immunoSEQ multiplex PCR assay. Amplicons spanned the V(D)J region at a length sufficient to cover the CDR3 and identify V and J genes. The amplicons were sequenced on an Illumina platform via the commercial immunoSEQ service. Primer bias and sequencing errors were corrected as previously described, and TCRAD and TCRB definitions were based on the IMGT database. Repertoires were analysed with immunoSEQ Analyzer 3.0 and VDJTools, covering basic statistics, V/J segment usage, diversity estimates, rarefaction and pairwise overlap. Diversity was estimated using the Chao1, ChaoE, Efron-Thisted, Shannon and inverse Simpson indices, and was also estimated on datasets down-sampled to the size of the smallest sample. Repertoire overlap was assessed by strict matching of CDR3 nucleotide sequence, V gene and J gene, and clustering was done by Jaccard-based multidimensional scaling. On average, thymus samples yielded about 730,000 unique TCRB clonotypes, whereas blood samples yielded some 85,000.

Recombination joined TRBV6-5 with TRBJ2-5, and 10 junctional nucleotides match TRBD2. What was sequenced was thymocytes. The TCR originated in a boy less than two years old with a congenital heart defect. Donor details come from another sample of the same person, matched by shared clones. The bases are TGTGCCAGCAGGGGACTAGCGAGTCTGGGGGAGACCCAGTACTTC. Translated, this is CASRGLASLGETQYF.